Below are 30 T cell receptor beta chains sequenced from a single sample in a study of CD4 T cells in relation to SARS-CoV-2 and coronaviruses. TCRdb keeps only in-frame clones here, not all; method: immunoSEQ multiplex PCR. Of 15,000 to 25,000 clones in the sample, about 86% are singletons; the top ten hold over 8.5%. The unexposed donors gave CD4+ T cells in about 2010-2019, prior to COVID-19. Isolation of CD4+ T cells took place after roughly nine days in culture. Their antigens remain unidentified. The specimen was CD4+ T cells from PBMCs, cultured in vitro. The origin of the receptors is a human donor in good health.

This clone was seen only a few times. Here the CDR3 reads CASSIEGTSEGYTF. The CDR3 DNA reads TGTGCCAGTAGTATAGAAGGGACGTCGGAGGGCTACACCTTC. The chain joins TRBV19 to TRBJ1-2, with a possible D match to TRBD1 (5 bases). Germline values: CDR1 LNHDA, CDR2 SQIVND (reference sequence). The germline V and J ends were trimmed by 0 bases and 8 bases, with 13 bases remaining between them. This CDR3 region has 14 residues.

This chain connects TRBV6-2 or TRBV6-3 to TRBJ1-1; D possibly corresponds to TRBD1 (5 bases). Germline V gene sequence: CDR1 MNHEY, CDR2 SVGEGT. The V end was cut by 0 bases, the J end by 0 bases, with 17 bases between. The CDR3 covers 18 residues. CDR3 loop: CASSYSSAGLDLNTEAFF. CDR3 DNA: TGTGCCAGCAGTTACTCGTCTGCGGGGCTCGACCTGAACACTGAAGCTTTCTTT.

Here the CDR3 reads CASSQDDEGLGDTQYF. The CDR3 DNA reads as TGCGCCAGCAGCCAAGATGACGAGGGGCTGGGAGATACGCAGTATTTT. The chain recombines TRBV4-3 with TRBJ2-3, with D perhaps assigned TRBD1 or TRBD2 (5 bases each). CDR1 LGHNA and CDR2 YSLEER come from the germline V gene. V gave up 0 bases and J gave up 5 bases, with 15 bases separating them. The CDR3 extends over 16 amino acids.

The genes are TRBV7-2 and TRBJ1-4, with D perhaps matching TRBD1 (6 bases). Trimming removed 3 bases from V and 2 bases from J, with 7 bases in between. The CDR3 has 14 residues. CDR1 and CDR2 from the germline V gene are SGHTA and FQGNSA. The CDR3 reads CASSLRGTNEKLFF. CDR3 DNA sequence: TGTGCCAGCAGCTTGAGGGGGACTAATGAAAAACTGTTTTTT.

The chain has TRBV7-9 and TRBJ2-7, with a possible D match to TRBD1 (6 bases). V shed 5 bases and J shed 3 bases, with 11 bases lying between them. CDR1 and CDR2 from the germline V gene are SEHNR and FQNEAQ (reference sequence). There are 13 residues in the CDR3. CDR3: CASSPGTYYEQYF. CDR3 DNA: TGTGCCAGCAGCCCCGGGACATACTACGAGCAGTACTTC.

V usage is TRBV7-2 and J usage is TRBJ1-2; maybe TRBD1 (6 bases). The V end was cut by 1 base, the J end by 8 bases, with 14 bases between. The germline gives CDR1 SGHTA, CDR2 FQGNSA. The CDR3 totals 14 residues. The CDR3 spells CASSLDLGAWGYTF. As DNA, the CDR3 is TGTGCCAGCAGCTTAGATCTGGGGGCTTGGGGCTACACCTTC.

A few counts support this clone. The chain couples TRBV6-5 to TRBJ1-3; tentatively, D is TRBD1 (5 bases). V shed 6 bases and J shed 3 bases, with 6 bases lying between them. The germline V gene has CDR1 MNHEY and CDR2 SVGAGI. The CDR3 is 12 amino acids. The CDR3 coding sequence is TGTGCCAGCAGGACAGATGGAAACACCATATATTTT. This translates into CASRTDGNTIYF.

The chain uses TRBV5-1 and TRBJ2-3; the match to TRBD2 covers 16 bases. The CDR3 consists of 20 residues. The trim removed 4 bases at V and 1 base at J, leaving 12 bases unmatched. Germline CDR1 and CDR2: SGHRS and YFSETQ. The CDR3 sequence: CASSNPPGLAGGSRTDTQYF. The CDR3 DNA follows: TGCGCCAGCAGCAACCCCCCGGGACTAGCGGGAGGGTCGCGCACAGATACGCAGTATTTT.

DNA of the CDR3: TGTGCCAGCAGCCTTCAGGACTCCCACGAAGCTTTCTTT. It specifies CASSLQDSHEAFF. The chain employs TRBV7-9 and TRBJ1-1; no reliable D call. The CDR3 runs to 13 residues. Germline-derived CDR1 and CDR2 are SEHNR and FQNEAQ (reference sequence). V lost 5 bases to trimming and J lost 8 bases, with 15 bases between them. The variable domain in full, completed from reference TRBV7-9 and TRBJ1-1, reads DTGVSQNPRHKITKRGQNVTFRCDPISEHNRLYWYRQTLGQGPEFLTYFQNEAQLEKSRLLSDRFSAERPKGSFSTLEIQRTEQGDSAMYLCASSLQDSHEAFFGQGTRLTVV.

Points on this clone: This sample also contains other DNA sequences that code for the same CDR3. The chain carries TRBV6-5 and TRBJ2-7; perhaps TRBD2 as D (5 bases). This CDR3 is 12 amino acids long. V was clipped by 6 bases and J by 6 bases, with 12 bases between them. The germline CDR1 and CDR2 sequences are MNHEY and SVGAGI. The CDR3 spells CASSYAEGEQYF. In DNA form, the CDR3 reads TGTGCCAGCAGCTACGCCGAGGGCGAGCAGTACTTC.

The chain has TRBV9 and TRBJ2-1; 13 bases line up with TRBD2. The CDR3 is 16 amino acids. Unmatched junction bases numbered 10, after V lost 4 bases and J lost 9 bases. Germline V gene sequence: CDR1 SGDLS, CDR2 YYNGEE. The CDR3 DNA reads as TGTGCCAGCAGCCTAGGACTAGCGGGAGTGGAAGCTGAGCAGTTCTTC. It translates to CASSLGLAGVEAEQFF. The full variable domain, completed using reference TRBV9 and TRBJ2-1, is DSGVTQTPKHLITATGQRVTLRCSPRSGDLSVYWYQQSLDQGLQFLIQYYNGEERAKGNILERFSAQQFPDLHSELNLSSLELGDSALYFCASSLGLAGVEAEQFFGPGTRLTVL.

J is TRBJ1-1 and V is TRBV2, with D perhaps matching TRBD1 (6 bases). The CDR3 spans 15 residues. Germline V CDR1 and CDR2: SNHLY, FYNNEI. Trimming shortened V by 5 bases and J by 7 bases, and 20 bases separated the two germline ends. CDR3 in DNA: TGTGCCAGCAGTTCCCTGGTCAGGGGAGGTAGTGAAGCTTTCTTT. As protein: CASSSLVRGGSEAFF. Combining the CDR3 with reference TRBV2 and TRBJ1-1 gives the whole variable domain EPEVTQTPSHQVTQMGQEVILRCVPISNHLYFYWYRQILGQKVEFLVSFYNNEISEKSEIFDDQFSVERPDGSNFTLKIRSTKLEDSAMYFCASSSLVRGGSEAFFGQGTRLTVV.

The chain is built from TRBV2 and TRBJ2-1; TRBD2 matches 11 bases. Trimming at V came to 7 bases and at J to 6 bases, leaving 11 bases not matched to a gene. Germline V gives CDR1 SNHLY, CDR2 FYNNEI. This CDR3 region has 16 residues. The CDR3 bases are TGTGCCAGCATGCCCAGCGGGACTAGCGGCGGCAATGAGCAGTTCTTC. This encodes CASMPSGTSGGNEQFF.

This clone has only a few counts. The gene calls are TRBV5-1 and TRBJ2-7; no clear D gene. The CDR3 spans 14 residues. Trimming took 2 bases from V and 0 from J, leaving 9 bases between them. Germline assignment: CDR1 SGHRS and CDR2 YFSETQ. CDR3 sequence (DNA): TGCGCCAGCAGCTTAAGCGAGAGCTCCTACGAGCAGTACTTC. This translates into CASSLSESSYEQYF.

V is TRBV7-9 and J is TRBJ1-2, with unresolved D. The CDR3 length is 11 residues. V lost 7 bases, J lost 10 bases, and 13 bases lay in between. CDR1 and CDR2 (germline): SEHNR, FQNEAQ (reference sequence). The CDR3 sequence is CASTPGVAYTF. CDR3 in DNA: TGTGCCAGCACCCCCGGGGTAGCCTACACCTTC.

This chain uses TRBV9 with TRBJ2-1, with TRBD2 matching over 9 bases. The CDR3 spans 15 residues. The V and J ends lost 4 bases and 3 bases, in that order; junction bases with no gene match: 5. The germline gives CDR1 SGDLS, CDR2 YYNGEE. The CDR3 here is CASSPLREGYNEQFF. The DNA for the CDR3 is TGTGCCAGCAGCCCCCTGCGGGAGGGCTACAATGAGCAGTTCTTC.

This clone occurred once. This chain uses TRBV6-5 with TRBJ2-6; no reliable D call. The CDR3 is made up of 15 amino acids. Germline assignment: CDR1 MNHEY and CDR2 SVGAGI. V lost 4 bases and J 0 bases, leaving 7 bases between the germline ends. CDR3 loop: CASSLHLSGANVLTF. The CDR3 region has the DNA TGTGCCAGCAGTTTACACCTCTCTGGGGCCAACGTCCTGACTTTC.

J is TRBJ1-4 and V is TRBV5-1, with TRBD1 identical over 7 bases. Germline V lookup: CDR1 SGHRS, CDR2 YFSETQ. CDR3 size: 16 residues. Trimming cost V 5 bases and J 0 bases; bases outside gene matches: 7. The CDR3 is CASSQGGGPTNEKLFF. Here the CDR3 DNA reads TGCGCCAGCAGTCAGGGGGGAGGCCCAACTAATGAAAAACTGTTTTTT.

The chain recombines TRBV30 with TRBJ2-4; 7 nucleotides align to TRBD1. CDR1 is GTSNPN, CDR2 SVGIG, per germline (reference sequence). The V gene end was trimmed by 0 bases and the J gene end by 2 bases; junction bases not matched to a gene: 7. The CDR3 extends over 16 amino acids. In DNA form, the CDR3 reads TGTGCCTGGAGTGTATGGGGCAGGGGGACCAAAAACATTCAGTACTTC. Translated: CAWSVWGRGTKNIQYF.

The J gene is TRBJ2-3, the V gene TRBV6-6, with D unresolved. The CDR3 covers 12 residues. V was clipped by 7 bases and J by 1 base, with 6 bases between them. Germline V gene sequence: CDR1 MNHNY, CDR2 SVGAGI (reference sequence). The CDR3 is CASKIGTDTQYF. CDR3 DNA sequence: TGTGCCAGCAAAATCGGCACAGATACGCAGTATTTT.

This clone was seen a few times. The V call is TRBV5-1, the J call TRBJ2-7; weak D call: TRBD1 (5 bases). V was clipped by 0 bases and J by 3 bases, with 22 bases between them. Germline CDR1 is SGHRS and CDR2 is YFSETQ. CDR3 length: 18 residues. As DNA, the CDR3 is TGCGCCAGCAGCTTGGCCTGGGGTCGGAAGGACACGGGCTACGAGCAGTACTTC. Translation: CASSLAWGRKDTGYEQYF.

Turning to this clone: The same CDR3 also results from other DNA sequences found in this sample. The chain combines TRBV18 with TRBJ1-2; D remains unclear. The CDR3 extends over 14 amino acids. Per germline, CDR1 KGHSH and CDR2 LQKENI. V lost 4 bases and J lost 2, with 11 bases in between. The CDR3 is CASSLPLENYGYTF. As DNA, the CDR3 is TGTGCCAGCTCACTTCCCCTGGAAAACTATGGCTACACCTTC.

The CDR3 DNA follows: TGTGCCAGCAGCCAAGATCCCGTCGGGGCACTAGCGGGGGGCATAATGCAGTTCTTC. Translated: CASSQDPVGALAGGIMQFF. The J gene is TRBJ2-1, the V gene TRBV4-2; 12 bases agree with TRBD2. After removal of 0 bases from V and 12 bases from J, the junction contained 18 bases not matched to a gene. Germline V gives CDR1 LGHNA, CDR2 YNFKEQ. The CDR3 contains 19 residues.

CDR3 region: CASSSYRRDTDTQYF. CDR3 coding DNA: TGTGCCAGCAGCTCGTATCGGCGGGACACAGATACGCAGTATTTT. This rearrangement joins TRBV7-2 to TRBJ2-3; the D gene is possibly TRBD2 (6 bases). This CDR3 spans 15 amino acids. Per germline, CDR1 SGHTA and CDR2 FQGNSA. The V end lost 4 bases, the J end lost 2 bases, and 13 bases lay between the germline ends.

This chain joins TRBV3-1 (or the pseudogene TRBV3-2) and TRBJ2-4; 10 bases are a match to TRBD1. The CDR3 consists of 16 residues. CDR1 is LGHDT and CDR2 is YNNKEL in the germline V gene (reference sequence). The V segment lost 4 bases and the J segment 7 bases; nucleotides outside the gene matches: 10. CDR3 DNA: TGTGCCAGCAGCCCTTACTCGGGACAGGGGACCAACATTCAGTACTTC. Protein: CASSPYSGQGTNIQYF.

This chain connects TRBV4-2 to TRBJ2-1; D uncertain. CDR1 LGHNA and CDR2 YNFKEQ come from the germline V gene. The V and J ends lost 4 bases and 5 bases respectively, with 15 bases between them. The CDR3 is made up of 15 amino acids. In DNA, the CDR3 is TGTGCCAGCAGCCGTAAGCGCGAGGCAAACAATGAGCAGTTCTTC. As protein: CASSRKREANNEQFF.

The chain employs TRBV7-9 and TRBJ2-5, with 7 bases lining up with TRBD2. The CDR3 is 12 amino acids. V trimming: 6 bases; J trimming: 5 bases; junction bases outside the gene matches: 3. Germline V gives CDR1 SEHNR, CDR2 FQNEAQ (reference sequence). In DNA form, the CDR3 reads TGTGCCAGCAGTCGAGCGGGGGAGACCCAGTACTTC. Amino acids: CASSRAGETQYF. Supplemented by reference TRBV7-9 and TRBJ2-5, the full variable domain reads DTGVSQNPRHKITKRGQNVTFRCDPISEHNRLYWYRQTLGQGPEFLTYFQNEAQLEKSRLLSDRFSAERPKGSFSTLEIQRTEQGDSAMYLCASSRAGETQYFGPGTRLLVL.

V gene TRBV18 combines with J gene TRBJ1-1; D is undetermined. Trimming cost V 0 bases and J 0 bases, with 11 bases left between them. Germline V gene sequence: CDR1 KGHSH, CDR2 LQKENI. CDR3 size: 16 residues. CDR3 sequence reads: CASSPPSGGMNTEAFF. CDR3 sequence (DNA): TGTGCCAGCTCACCACCTTCTGGCGGTATGAACACTGAAGCTTTCTTT.

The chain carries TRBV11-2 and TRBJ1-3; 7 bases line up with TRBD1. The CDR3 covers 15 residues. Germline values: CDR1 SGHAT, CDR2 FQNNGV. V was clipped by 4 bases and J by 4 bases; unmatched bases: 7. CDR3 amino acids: CASSSGQVVGNTIYF. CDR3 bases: TGTGCCAGCAGCTCCGGACAGGTGGTAGGAAACACCATATATTTT.

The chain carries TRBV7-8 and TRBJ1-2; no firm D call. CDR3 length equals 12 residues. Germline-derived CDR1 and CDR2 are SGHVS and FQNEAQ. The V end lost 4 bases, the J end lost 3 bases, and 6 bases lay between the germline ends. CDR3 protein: CASSSTDYGYTF. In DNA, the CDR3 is TGTGCCAGCAGCTCTACAGACTATGGCTACACCTTC.